These 18 T cell receptor beta chains originate from one sample sequenced in a study of blood T cell repertoires in COVID-19. Generated by immunoSEQ multiplex PCR, the TCRdb table keeps only in-frame clones and is missing some. The sample includes approximately 150,000 clones, about four fifths of them seen just once. The sample consisted of peripheral blood. These receptors were collected from a woman of 80 years or more with acute or convalescent COVID-19.

The rearrangement uses TRBV5-6 and TRBJ2-1; 8 nucleotides line up with TRBD2. This CDR3 contains 15 residues. J was trimmed by 2 bases and V by 1 base; bases with no gene match: 2. CDR1 SGHDT and CDR2 YYEEEE come from the germline V gene. In DNA, the CDR3 is TGTGCCAGCAGCTTGTTGCGGGGGGCCTACAATGAGCAGTTCTTC. Translation gives CASSLLRGAYNEQFF.

The chain has TRBV11-3 and TRBJ2-1; 8 bases align to TRBD2. The CDR3 sequence is 18 residues long. V was pared by 1 base and J by 0 bases, with 8 bases of the junction left unmatched. CDR1 and CDR2 from the germline V gene are SGHNT and YENEEA. CDR3 residues: CASSLAGTRGGSYNEQFF. CDR3 DNA sequence: TGTGCCAGCAGCTTAGCCGGGACTAGGGGCGGCTCCTACAATGAGCAGTTCTTC.

The V and J genes are TRBV9 and TRBJ2-1; D possibly corresponds to TRBD1 (5 bases). Per the germline V gene, CDR1 is SGDLS and CDR2 is YYNGEE. V was shortened by 2 bases and J by 3 bases, with 12 bases between the two germline ends. The CDR3 is made up of 15 amino acids. The CDR3 spells CASSVHTGSYNEQFF. The CDR3 bases are TGTGCCAGCAGCGTCCATACAGGAAGCTACAATGAGCAGTTCTTC.

This sequence joins TRBV7-2 and TRBJ2-4; no firm D call. This CDR3 has 14 amino acids. CDR1 and CDR2 from the germline V gene are SGHTA and FQGNSA. V dropped 1 base and J dropped 2 bases, with 6 bases sitting between them. CDR3 sequence reads: CASSLVRSKNIQYF. The CDR3 DNA follows: TGTGCCAGCAGCTTAGTCCGGTCCAAAAACATTCAGTACTTC.

The table lists this clone with a count of one. The chain is built from TRBV4-3 and TRBJ2-1; D is ambiguous. This CDR3 spans 16 amino acids. Trimming left V 1 base short and J 4 bases short, with 14 bases between. Looked up from germline, CDR1 is LGHNA and CDR2 is YSLEER. The CDR3: CASSQVVSSPYNEQFF. The CDR3 region has the DNA TGCGCCAGCAGCCAAGTAGTTTCCTCCCCGTACAATGAGCAGTTCTTC.

V is TRBV11-3 and J is TRBJ1-6; maybe TRBD1 (6 bases). CDR1 and CDR2 from the germline V gene are SGHNT and YENEEA. V lost 0 bases, J lost 2 bases, and 20 bases lay in between. The length of the CDR3 is 20 residues. The CDR3, as DNA: TGTGCCAGCAGCTTAGAGGTATGGGGACACCAACTCCCCTATAATTCACCCCTCCACTTT. Translated: CASSLEVWGHQLPYNSPLHF.

This chain connects TRBV30 to TRBJ2-5; unclear D gene. Germline values: CDR1 GTSNPN, CDR2 SVGIG (reference sequence). This CDR3 has 14 amino acids. With 2 bases removed from V and 1 base from J, the gap between germline ends came to 11 bases. CDR3 bases: TGTGCCTGGAGTCCGTACCCAGGCCAAGAGACCCAGTACTTC. The encoded protein is CAWSPYPGQETQYF. Full variable domain (missing parts from reference TRBV30 and TRBJ2-5): SQTIHQWPATLVQPVGSPLSLECTVEGTSNPNLYWYRQAAGRGLQLLFYSVGIGQISSEVPQNLSASRPQDRQFILSSKKLLLSDSGFYLCAWSPYPGQETQYFGPGTRLLVL.

The rearrangement links TRBV6-5 to TRBJ1-4; 7 bases match TRBD1. V gave up 4 bases and J gave up 2 bases; unmatched junction bases: 4. This CDR3 is 15 amino acids long. Germline CDR1 reads MNHEY; CDR2 reads SVGAGI. The CDR3: CASSWGQTTNEKLFF. In DNA form, the CDR3 reads TGTGCCAGCAGTTGGGGACAGACGACTAATGAAAAACTGTTTTTT.

The chain links TRBV5-3 to TRBJ2-7; 12 bases align to TRBD2. TRBV5-3 is assigned to the ORF class and has an uncertain function. V was pared by 5 bases and J by 4 bases, with 7 bases of the junction left unmatched. The CDR3 extends over 15 amino acids. The CDR3 spells CARRPSGRAGYEQYF. Here the CDR3 DNA reads TGTGCCAGAAGACCTAGCGGGAGGGCCGGGTACGAGCAGTACTTC.

This clone occurred a few times. The gene calls are TRBV5-1 and TRBJ2-3; tentative D call: TRBD2 (5 bases). Germline V gene sequence: CDR1 SGHRS, CDR2 YFSETQ. The CDR3 totals 16 residues. Trimming took off 1 base at V and 0 bases at J, with 12 bases between the two ends. CDR3 in amino acids: CASSLIGGYSTDTQYF. The DNA of the CDR3 is TGCGCCAGCAGCTTGATCGGAGGATATAGCACAGATACGCAGTATTTT.

The rearrangement uses TRBV28 and TRBJ1-6; the match to TRBD1 covers 7 bases. Germline lookup yields CDR1 MDHEN and CDR2 SYDVKM. With 10 bases clipped from V and 6 bases from J, the junction kept 9 bases outside the gene matches. CDR3 length: 14 amino acids. This CDR3 reads CATSAAGGNSPLHF. CDR3 DNA: TGTGCCACCAGCGCGGCAGGGGGTAATTCACCCCTCCACTTT.

This chain uses TRBV7-2 with TRBJ2-5; no reliable D call. The length of the CDR3 is 13 residues. Germline values: CDR1 SGHTA, CDR2 FQGNSA. Trimming removed 5 bases at V and 0 bases at J, with 7 bases between. The CDR3 nucleotides read TGTGCCAGCAGCGGCCCGTACCAAGAGACCCAGTACTTC. It codes for CASSGPYQETQYF.

The rearrangement links TRBV7-2 to TRBJ2-5; D call uncertain. V was shortened by 0 bases and J by 5 bases, with 13 bases between the two germline ends. CDR1 and CDR2 (germline): SGHTA, FQGNSA. This CDR3 is built from 15 residues. As DNA, the CDR3 is TGTGCCAGCAGCTTAGCGTACCTAGAGAGTGAGACCCAGTACTTC. It specifies CASSLAYLESETQYF.

This sequence joins TRBV5-4 and TRBJ2-7, with 7 bases aligning to TRBD1. Germline loops: CDR1 SGHNT, CDR2 YYREEE (reference sequence). The CDR3 length is 13 residues. V trimming: 0 bases; J trimming: 7 bases; junction bases outside the gene matches: 4. The CDR3 DNA reads TGTGCCAGCAGCTTGGCCCAGGGACAGGAGCAGTACTTC. It is translated as CASSLAQGQEQYF. The full variable domain, completed using reference TRBV5-4 and TRBJ2-7, is ETGVTQSPTHLIKTRGQQVTLRCSSQSGHNTVSWYQQALGQGPQFIFQYYREEENGRGNFPPRFSGLQFPNYSSELNVNALELDDSALYLCASSLAQGQEQYFGPGTRLTVT.

This clone was observed at least ten times. This rearrangement joins TRBV7-9 to TRBJ2-7, with no clear D. There are 12 residues in the CDR3. Germline V gives CDR1 SEHNR, CDR2 FQNEAQ (reference sequence). Trimming removed 5 bases from V and 5 bases from J, with 10 bases in between. CDR3 coding DNA: TGTGCCAGCAGCCCCCTAGGAGACGAGCAGTACTTC. Its translation: CASSPLGDEQYF.

Here the CDR3 reads CATAGERRETQYF. CDR3 DNA sequence: TGCGCCACCGCAGGGGAAAGGCGAGAGACCCAGTACTTC. The chain links TRBV4-1 to TRBJ2-5, with D tentatively TRBD1 (6 bases). Germline V gene sequence: CDR1 MGHRA, CDR2 YSYEKL. V was clipped by 10 bases and J by 4 bases, with 16 bases between them. The CDR3 covers 13 residues.

This chain links TRBV15 with TRBJ2-5; possible D gene TRBD1, 6 bases. The germline V gene has CDR1 LNHNV and CDR2 YYDKDF (reference sequence). V gave up 0 bases and J gave up 5 bases, with 13 bases separating them. CDR3 length: 15 residues. The CDR3 DNA is TGTGCCACCAGCAGAGATGCAGGGGCAGGGGAGACCCAGTACTTC. Amino acid sequence: CATSRDAGAGETQYF.

V gene TRBV21-1 combines with J gene TRBJ1-6. TRBV21-1 is a pseudogene. CDR3 length: 14 residues. The CDR3 loop is CASSKRVLHSPLHF. CDR3 nucleotides: TGTGCCAGCAGCAAACGGGTGTTGCATTCACCCCTCCACTTT.